The entry that follows covers one T cell receptor beta chain sequence. This clone was seen a handful of times. This receptor's antigen is unknown. No clone much larger than this one lies a single base away; base qualities are absent. The entire isolated RNA was reverse transcribed using the High Capacity cDNA Reverse Transcription Kit, and thus expressed TCRB transcripts were sequenced. Deep immunoSEQ sequencing was performed on naive, central memory and regulatory T cell samples, with an average of approximately 4 million total reads per sample. Sorted cells were lysed in RLT buffer, and RNA was extracted using DNase-treated RNeasy Micro or Mini kits according to cell number. To prevent cross-contamination, every cell subset was processed on its own, while patient and healthy donor samples were processed together. Using the immunoSEQ multiplex PCR, TCRB sequences were amplified from cDNA into 87-bp fragments spanning the CDR3 region. Sequencing of the amplicons was performed on the Illumina HiSeq platform. The paper's processing steps were these. PCR bias was corrected computationally using synthetic template baselines, and reads within Hamming distance 2 were collapsed, with unmergeable singletons discarded. Reads were aligned against IMGT to assign V, D and J genes, CDR3 length and insertions or deletions at six rearrangement sites. Within each subset, clonotype counts were normalized to sorted cell number, and only after that were true diversity and Gini coefficients computed with the tcR R package. The overlap coefficient, calculated on TCRB nucleotide sequences, was used to quantify repertoire sharing. This immuneACCESS table, as held by TCRdb, lists in-frame sequences with V and J called but not all clones. Of the missing ones, under half trace to an unresolved V gene in checked studies; the others have no known cause. From that table come the V and J calls and clone size; the DNA was used to work out D and trimming. For this sample the table gives almost 350,000 clones, of which 6.5% to 10% were detected only once. The ten largest clones add up to roughly 0.44% of the sample.

This sample is part of a study of beta chain features in type 1 diabetes (dated by TCRdb to 2016 to 2019). Background for the entire study: Patients and healthy donors did not differ in mean age, gender distribution, total cell number or subset yield. A total of 85 million to 110 million sorted cells were examined across all samples, and RNA yield correlated strongly with the number of cells per subset. In the study, recently diagnosed type 1 diabetes patients and matched healthy donors were compared on the TCRB repertoires of their sorted circulating CD4+ T cell subsets. Regulatory and stem cell-like memory subsets were obtained from only 8 patients and about 8 healthy donors, while naive and central memory subsets were obtained from all 28 donors.

Each donor gave one peripheral blood draw, about 100 mL on average, collected into heparinised tubes. A BD FACSAria II was used to sort naive, central memory, regulatory and stem cell-like memory CD4+ T cells with a panel that included CD45RO, CCR7, CD25, CD127, CD95 and CD27. All sorted populations exceeded 95% purity. PBMCs were separated immediately by Lymphoprep density gradient centrifugation and were stained directly, without being cultured. Samples were stained and sorted in pairs, with one healthy donor and one patient per experiment, so that batch effects were minimized. The full study reports these points: Naive, central memory and regulatory TCRB repertoires appeared more similar among patients than among healthy donors. Shorter templates might have been favored by PCR, but patient and control samples were amplified and corrected together, so both groups would have been affected equally by any skew. HLA sub-analyses involved small numbers of individuals, so any influence of HLA type on TCRB rearrangement remained unresolved. Patients with type 1 diabetes made fewer insertions and deleted more nucleotides at VDJ recombination sites, implying thymic rearrangement abnormalities. Because cDNA was sequenced instead of genomic DNA, activated cells with high expression could be over-represented, although the groups did not differ in activation or CD3 levels. A moderate but significant shortening of TCRB CDR3 length was observed in type 1 diabetes patients in all four CD4+ subsets.

This sequence originates from a woman between 18 and 29 years old in good health. Input material: central memory CD4+ T cells from blood.

The nucleotides are TGTGCCAGCAGCTTGTGGGGGGGCGAGGGTCAGCCCCAGCATTTT. Translated, it gives CASSLWGGEGQPQHF. This receptor chain uses TRBV5-6 and TRBJ1-5, with a weak D call of TRBD1 (6 bases match). From the cysteine through the phenylalanine, the CDR3 covers 15 amino acids. Just the 45-base CDR3 DNA is kept, in frame starting at base 1. V is reduced by 1 base and J by 6 bases, leaving a spacing of 14 bases between them. CDR1 is given as SGHDT and CDR2 as YYEEEE, both from the germline V gene.